The entry below gives a single TCR beta chain sequence along with its context. Its recognized antigen is unknown. A Human TCR Profiling Kit was used to prepare UMI-labeled 5' RACE TCRbeta libraries. The same number of PCR cycles was used to prepare all TCRbeta libraries in parallel. Per the authors' processing: The number of functional CDR3beta clonotypes in each TCRbeta library ranged from about 2,700 to 20,000. MIGEC 1.2.9 handled UMI extraction and consensus assembly, with a minimum of three reads required per UMI. MiXCR 3.0.3 was used to extract in-frame CDR3beta repertoires. After each sample was downsampled to 42,000 randomly selected UMIs, diversity metrics were computed in VDJtools 1.2.1. For each sample pair, the repertoire overlap metrics D, R and F2 were calculated in VDJtools using the top 3,000 clones. TCRdb reprocessed the reads, so every CDR3 protein sequence counts as one entry and DNA is not shown. TCRdb's processing, not the study's, gives the V and J calls here. The sample table includes approximately 11,000 distinct CDR3 sequences. The top ten hold over 8.5% of the sample.

From the cysteine through the phenylalanine, the CDR3 covers 15 amino acids. No DNA is recorded. The germline V gene (reference sequence) gives CDR1 as MNHEY and CDR2 as SMNVEV. The data stem from a study of human CD8 memory T cell subsets (dated by TCRdb to about 2020). Turning to the overall study: TCRbeta repertoires of stem-like (TSTEM), progenitor exhausted-like (TPEX) and effector memory CD8+ T cell subsets were compared to assess their clonal relationships. Five to seven donors each provided TSTEM, TPEX and effector memory subsets, from which TCRbeta repertoires were obtained. Study-level results and caveats: Both stem-like subsets shared clonotypes with effector memory cells, but TSTEM and TPEX repertoires overlapped minimally, suggesting distinct antigen spectra. Similarly high normalized Shannon-Wiener diversity was shown by TSTEM and TPEX subsets, whereas comparatively lower diversity was seen in effector memory subsets. Chao1 estimates suggested greater repertoire diversity in TSTEM than in TPEX subsets, potentially reflecting a broader range of specificities. Only TCRbeta chains were sequenced, and the repertoire comparisons were based on over 5 donors and tested using paired t-tests with Bonferroni correction.

Density gradient separation was used to isolate peripheral blood mononuclear cells from buffy coats of healthy donors. In the study, total CD8+ T cells were enriched by negative magnetic separation with EasySep or MojoSort CD8+ T cell isolation kits. For each subset, total RNA was extracted using an RNeasy Mini Kit from duplicate vials of some 150,000 sorted CD8+ T cells. PBMCs were used either fresh or after being cryopreserved in fetal bovine serum containing around 9.6% DMSO. CD8+ T cell subsets were sorted to purity by fluorescence-activated cell sorting on a FACSAria III. This TCR was sampled from a human donor in good health. Here the chain combines TRBV27 and TRBJ2-5; TCRdb returns TRBD1, unconfirmable since there is no DNA. The material sequenced was CD8+ T cells from PBMCs. Here the CDR3 is given as CASSSTSGIQETQYF.